This T cell receptor (beta chain) was documented in a study of PD-1 blockade in classical Hodgkin lymphoma (dated by TCRdb to between 2020 and 2021). At the level of the whole study: Nivolumab dosing was 3 mg/kg intravenously every 2 weeks, continuing until either disease progression or unacceptable toxicity. To define a peripheral blood immune signature of response to PD-1 blockade in classical Hodgkin lymphoma, the study combined TCR beta sequencing with CyTOF.

The full study reports these points: Newly diagnosed patients were reported to have lower baseline TCR diversity than healthy donors, and relapsed/refractory patients were reported to have lower baseline TCR diversity still. The study covered only a single clinical trial cohort, and the causes of the repertoire differences, possibly disease activity or prior therapy, were still not defined. By C4D1, a significant rise was seen in CD4+ TCR diversity but not in CD8+ TCR diversity (p=0.0027 vs p=0.16), and the rise was most apparent among complete responders (p=0.02). Lower diversity was observed in patients in whom nivolumab was started less than 1 year after ASCT, and these patients were excluded from later analyses so that confounding by immune reconstitution would be avoided. Among trial patients, those achieving complete response had baseline diversity similar to that of newly diagnosed patients, while diversity was significantly lower in partial responders and progressors.

This sample's time point label indicates: cycle 4 day 1 (C4D1), after about 6 weeks of nivolumab. Every trial patient had relapsed following autologous stem cell transplantation, and prior brentuximab vedotin exposure was what differed among cohorts A, B and C. The trial cohort was composed of roughly 60 patients with relapsed/refractory classical Hodgkin lymphoma, for whom complete response, partial response or progressive disease was recorded as best overall response. Trial patients were treated with single-agent nivolumab in the multi-cohort phase II CheckMate 205 trial. An independent review committee assessed best overall response using the 2007 International Working Group response criteria. Trial PBMCs were obtained immediately prior to nivolumab initiation (C1D1) and on therapy at cycle 2 day 1 and cycle 4 day 1. Peripheral blood was collected in 8 mL Vacutainer Cell Preparation Tubes, from which PBMCs were isolated by centrifugation and then cryopreserved.

The germline V gene (reference sequence) gives CDR1 as MNHNY and CDR2 as SVGAGI. Deletion took 3 bases off V and 7 bases off J, with a span of 15 bases between the germline ends. From cysteine to phenylalanine, the CDR3 is 15 amino acids long. The only DNA kept is the CDR3, 45 bases in frame from the first base. The table lists this clone with a count of one. Its antigen is not yet known. There are no base qualities to consult, and no much larger clone falls within one base. The Qiagen DNeasy kit was used to extract genomic DNA both from unsorted PBMCs and from the negatively selected CD4+ and CD8+ fractions. Amplification of TCR beta CDR3 regions was done by immunoSEQ multiplex PCR with primers that anneal to V and J segments. A synthetic immune receptor repertoire was used to minimize amplification bias, and any remaining bias was removed computationally after sequencing. The study's processing was this. Custom Python scripts were used to quantify repertoire diversity as the Shannon entropy index. The unsorted, CD4+ and CD8+ repertoires were each analyzed separately, with the exception of combined analyses, where CD4+ and CD8+ sequences were merged in silico. A clone counted as expanded when the clone's frequency after treatment rose at least 2-fold relative to C1D1, and clones undetected at baseline were given a pseudocount of 0.5. Clones with 0 or 1 copy at C1D1 were defined as singleton clones, while clones with 2 or more copies were defined as non-singleton clones. Clones expanded in unsorted samples were labelled as CD4+, CD8+ or unknown by matching protein sequences in sorted samples from the same patient. Diversity changes from C1D1 to C4D1 were tested in paired samples using Wilcoxon tests. TCRdb provides this immuneACCESS table in a form limited to in-frame rearrangements. Some clones are lacking; in checked studies, under half of them reflect an unresolved V gene, and why the rest are absent is not known. The DNA gave D and trimming, while V, J and clone size come from that table. Across this sample there are roughly 6,900 clones, with approximately 86% seen only once. 35% to 45% of the sample belongs to the ten largest clones.

The receptor's source is a human donor with classical Hodgkin lymphoma. The sample here was peripheral blood mononuclear cells (PBMCs), taken before the fourth cycle of nivolumab. The chain is assembled from TRBV6-6 and TRBJ1-4; the best D guess is TRBD1, with 6 bases matching. CDR3 reads: CASSYRGGEGEKLFF. The nucleotide sequence is TGTGCCAGCAGTTATAGGGGGGGCGAGGGTGAAAAACTGTTTTTT.